This T cell receptor (beta chain) came from a study of brain T cells in children with intractable seizures. Study conclusions and caveats: Pre-surgery blood may have been undersampled, hiding some clones.

Only cases whose brain tissue showed the highest T cell transcript signatures were sequenced. At least one anti-epileptic drug was given before surgery. TCRdb's copy holds only in-frame clones and misses some; the assay was immunoSEQ multiplex PCR. Of around 80,000 clones in the sample, around 90% were seen once. About this clone: No antigen is known for it.

The source was peripheral blood, collected at surgery. The receptor comes from a girl aged 2 to 10 with Rasmussen encephalitis and intractable seizures.

The CDR3 here is CASTFKGGGVNPPEKLFF. The CDR3 DNA follows: TGTGCCAGCACCTTCAAAGGGGGCGGAGTTAATCCACCTGAAAAACTGTTTTTT. The chain has TRBV7-9 and TRBJ1-4; 7 positions match TRBD1. Germline V gene sequence: CDR1 SEHNR, CDR2 FQNEAQ (reference sequence). The CDR3 sequence is 18 residues long. V lost 7 bases, J lost 7 bases, and 21 bases stayed unmatched.